What follows are 30 T cell receptor beta chains derived from one specimen sequenced in a study. From the 5' RACE reads, TCRdb called clonotypes with MiXCR, one entry per CDR3 protein. The table has 8,000 to 9,500 distinct CDR3 sequences, around 16% seen once. Sequenced material: memory CD4+ T cells sorted from blood. Subset denoted: memory CD4+ T cells, CD4+CD45RO+CD25-. The receptors were gathered from a female donor with breast cancer.

This clonotype showed up just a few times. The gene calls are TRBV10-3 and TRBJ1-2; D is perhaps TRBD1 (5 bases). V shed 11 bases and J shed 3 bases, with 16 bases lying between them. Germline assignment: CDR1 ENHRY and CDR2 SYGVKD. The CDR3 sequence is 13 residues long. The CDR3, as DNA: TGTGCCGCAGGACGGAAGGGGCACTATGGCTACACCTTC. Translated, it gives CAAGRKGHYGYTF.

This clonotype is termed medium-sized (0.01 to 0.1%). The chain recombines TRBV29-1 with TRBJ2-7, with D unresolved. Germline V CDR1 and CDR2: SQVTM, ANQGSEA. The CDR3 extends over 12 amino acids. The V gene lost 5 bases and the J gene lost 2 bases, with 10 bases spanning the gap. CDR3 DNA sequence: TGCAGCGTTTATAGTTTAACCTACGAGCAGTACTTC. The encoded protein is CSVYSLTYEQYF.

By sample share, this clonotype is medium-sized. The chain carries TRBV20-1 and TRBJ2-1; 11 bases are a match to TRBD2. V trimming: 6 bases; J trimming: 5 bases; junction bases outside the gene matches: 9. CDR1 and CDR2 (germline): DFQATT, SNEGSKA (reference sequence). The CDR3 is 15 amino acids. CDR3 residues: CSALVGTSGDNEQFF. The CDR3, as DNA: TGCAGTGCGCTTGTGGGGACTAGCGGCGACAATGAGCAGTTCTTC.

This clonotype was observed many times. V usage is TRBV5-1 and J usage is TRBJ2-2, with 11 bases matching TRBD2. The CDR3 is made up of 15 amino acids. Trimming at V came to 4 bases and at J to 6 bases, leaving 5 bases not matched to a gene. The germline V gene has CDR1 SGHRS and CDR2 YFSETQ. In nucleotides, the CDR3 is TGCGCCAGCAGCGAACTAGCGGGAGAGGCCGGGGAGCTGTTTTTT. Its translation: CASSELAGEAGELFF.

The V call is TRBV11-3, the J call TRBJ2-1; the D gene is possibly TRBD2 (6 bases). The CDR3 is 13 amino acids. Per the germline V gene, CDR1 is SGHNT and CDR2 is YENEEA. The V end lost 7 bases, the J end lost 7 bases, and 14 bases lay between the germline ends. CDR3 nucleotides: TGTGCCAGCAAAGGGAGGACCATAAATGAGCAGTTCTTC. As protein: CASKGRTINEQFF. Filled out from reference TRBV11-3 and TRBJ2-1, the complete variable domain reads EAGVVQSPRYKIIEKKQPVAFWCNPISGHNTLYWYLQNLGQGPELLIRYENEEAVDDSQLPKDRFSAERLKGVDSTLKIQPAELGDSAVYLCASKGRTINEQFFGPGTRLTVL.

This clonotype was seen repeatedly, ten times or more. The rearrangement links TRBV18 to TRBJ1-1; no reliable D call. With 2 bases removed from V and 1 base from J, the gap between germline ends came to 5 bases. This CDR3 is built from 13 residues. Germline loops: CDR1 KGHSH, CDR2 LQKENI. The CDR3 DNA follows: TGTGCCAGCTCACCAGGGGAGAACACTGAAGCTTTCTTT. Protein product: CASSPGENTEAFF.

This clonotype was found a few times. V is TRBV7-2 and J is TRBJ2-1; possibly TRBD1 for D (5 bases). The germline V gene encodes CDR1 SGHTA and CDR2 FQGNSA. V lost 7 bases and J 6 bases, leaving 10 bases between the germline ends. The CDR3 runs 12 residues. The DNA of the CDR3 is TGTGCCAGCACAAAAGGGGCCAATGAGCAGTTCTTC. Its protein is CASTKGANEQFF.

With regard to this clonotype: One end of the junction does not line up with germline, which may come from a read error. The CDR3, as DNA: TGTGCCTGCAGCTTATTGACTAGCGGGAACACCGGGGAGCTGTCTTTT. This translates into CACSLLTSGNTGELSF. V gene TRBV7-8 combines with J gene TRBJ2-2, with 11 bases lining up with TRBD2. Germline CDR1 and CDR2: SGHVS and FQNEAQ. This CDR3 spans 16 amino acids.

This clonotype was observed at least ten times. The chain couples TRBV20-1 to TRBJ2-7, with a tentative D call TRBD1 (5 bases). V lost 6 bases and J 1 base, leaving 16 bases between the germline ends. The CDR3 extends over 14 amino acids. The germline V gene has CDR1 DFQATT and CDR2 SNEGSKA (reference sequence). The CDR3: CSAPLDSGSYEQYF. The CDR3, as DNA: TGCAGTGCCCCCCTCGACAGTGGGTCCTACGAGCAGTACTTC.

In this sample, this clonotype is medium-sized. The CDR3 sequence: CASSLTGGSYNEQFF. The CDR3 DNA reads TGCGCCAGCAGCTTAACAGGGGGGTCCTACAATGAGCAGTTCTTC. The chain recombines TRBV5-1 with TRBJ2-1; 8 positions match TRBD1. The junction had 2 bases not matched to a gene; V was cut back by 2 bases and J by 1 base. Germline V gene lookup returns CDR1 SGHRS and CDR2 YFSETQ. This CDR3 is 15 amino acids long.

The chain recombines TRBV21-1 with TRBJ1-1. TRBV21-1 corresponds to a pseudogene. The CDR3 contains 14 residues. In DNA, the CDR3 is TGTGCCACCATATGGGTCGGTCTGAGCACTGAAGCTTGCTTT. Protein product: CATIWVGLSTEACF.

This clonotype was found many times. The rearrangement uses TRBV7-9 and TRBJ1-4, with a weak D call TRBD1 (5 bases). With 6 bases removed from V and 1 base from J, the gap between germline ends came to 12 bases. Germline CDR1 SEHNR, CDR2 FQNEAQ (reference sequence). The CDR3 runs 15 residues. CDR3 sequence reads: CASSPTGETNEKLFF. CDR3 bases: TGTGCCAGCAGTCCGACGGGGGAAACTAATGAAAAACTGTTTTTT.

This clonotype is deemed medium-sized. The chain is built from TRBV7-9 and TRBJ1-2; 9 nucleotides align to TRBD1. This CDR3 has 14 residues. Germline V CDR1 and CDR2: SEHNR, FQNEAQ (reference sequence). With 5 bases clipped from V and 4 bases from J, the junction kept 5 bases outside the gene matches. CDR3 in amino acids: CASSAQTGGYGYTF. The CDR3, as DNA: TGTGCCAGCAGCGCGCAGACAGGGGGCTATGGCTACACCTTC.

By its share, this clonotype is medium-sized. The DNA of the CDR3 is TGTGCCAGCAGCTTCCAGGGTACGAACACCGGGGAGCTGTTTTTT. It is translated as CASSFQGTNTGELFF. The rearrangement joins TRBV11-2 to TRBJ2-2; weak D call: TRBD1 (5 bases). CDR1 and CDR2 from the germline V gene are SGHAT and FQNNGV. The CDR3 runs to 15 residues. Deletions cut 3 bases from V and 0 bases from J, with 8 bases between.

This clonotype was recorded at least ten times. The rearrangement uses TRBV6-2 or TRBV6-3 and TRBJ1-2, with TRBD1 matching over 8 bases. This CDR3 has 17 amino acids. The V gene end was trimmed by 5 bases and the J gene end by 4 bases; junction bases not matched to a gene: 15. Germline CDR1 reads MNHEY; CDR2 reads SVGEGT. CDR3 nucleotide sequence: TGTGCCAGCAGTCCCGCGGACAGGGCTGGACAGCTCTATGGCTACACCTTC. This translates into CASSPADRAGQLYGYTF.

At least ten counts were recorded for this clonotype. The chain uses TRBV2 and TRBJ1-4; D is uncertain. Trimming left V 7 bases short and J 8 bases short, with 17 bases between. The CDR3 spans 14 residues. CDR1 is SNHLY and CDR2 is FYNNEI in the germline V gene. The CDR3 here is CASNQYASQEKLFF. CDR3 in DNA: TGTGCCAGCAACCAATACGCATCGCAGGAAAAACTGTTTTTT.

This chain joins TRBV6-1 and TRBJ2-5; 9 bases fit TRBD2. The length of the CDR3 is 13 residues. CDR1 MNHNS and CDR2 SASEGT come from the germline V gene. J was trimmed by 4 bases and V by 4 bases; bases with no gene match: 1. The CDR3 region has the DNA TGTGCCAGCAGTGGGGGACTAGCAGAGACCCAGTACTTC. Its protein is CASSGGLAETQYF.

By share, this clonotype ranks as medium-sized. This chain links TRBV7-2 with TRBJ2-5; 7 positions agree with TRBD1. From germline, CDR1 is SGHTA and CDR2 FQGNSA. The trim removed 0 bases at V and 2 bases at J, leaving 3 bases unmatched. The CDR3 loop spans 15 amino acids. CDR3 DNA sequence: TGTGCCAGCAGCTTAGCCGGGACAGCTCAAGAGACCCAGTACTTC. This sequence encodes CASSLAGTAQETQYF.

This clonotype was seen more than once but under ten times. This rearrangement joins TRBV9 to TRBJ2-5; TRBD1 is a possible D gene (5 bases). The CDR3 extends over 14 amino acids. Trimming cost V 0 bases and J 1 base, with 7 bases left between them. The germline V gene encodes CDR1 SGDLS and CDR2 YYNGEE. CDR3 nucleotide sequence: TGTGCCAGCAGCGTAGCAGGGCTCCAAGAGACCCAGTACTTC. It specifies CASSVAGLQETQYF.

This clonotype is termed medium-sized (0.01 to 0.1%). The rearrangement joins TRBV5-5 to TRBJ2-7, with 7 bases fitting TRBD1. Germline assignment: CDR1 SGHKS and CDR2 YYEKEE (reference sequence). CDR3 length: 15 amino acids. The V segment lost 3 bases and the J segment 1 base; nucleotides outside the gene matches: 7. The DNA of the CDR3 is TGTGCCAGCAGCTCCAGACAGGGTATTTCCTACGAGCAGTACTTC. This encodes CASSSRQGISYEQYF.

In the case of this clonotype: A much larger clonotype is one base distant, so this may be a read error. The CDR3 bases are TGCGCCAGCAGATCCCCCGGGACTCTAGGATATCATGGCTACACCTTC. Amino acid sequence: CASRSPGTLGYHGYTF. The chain is built from TRBV5-1 and TRBJ1-2; a possible D gene is TRBD1 (5 bases). Per germline, CDR1 SGHRS and CDR2 YFSETQ. V lost 5 bases to trimming and J lost 6 bases, with 23 bases between them. This CDR3 is built from 16 residues.

J is TRBJ1-2 and V is TRBV6-6; D possibly corresponds to TRBD1 (6 bases). V was pared by 0 bases and J by 6 bases, with 14 bases between. This CDR3 has 15 amino acids. The germline V gene has CDR1 MNHNY and CDR2 SVGAGI (reference sequence). The CDR3 loop reads CASSYSKGGVHGYTF. CDR3 DNA sequence: TGTGCCAGCAGTTACTCTAAGGGGGGAGTCCATGGCTACACCTTC.

This clonotype counts as medium-sized (0.01 to 0.1%). The chain carries TRBV5-1 and TRBJ2-7; 8 nucleotides align to TRBD1. The CDR3 length is 14 residues. Germline V gene lookup returns CDR1 SGHRS and CDR2 YFSETQ. J lost 3 bases, V lost 1 base, and 3 bases had no gene match. The chain's CDR3 is CASSLPGQDYEQYF. The CDR3 DNA is TGCGCCAGCAGCTTGCCGGGACAGGACTACGAGCAGTACTTC.

In its sample, this clonotype is medium-sized. The rearrangement uses TRBV10-3 and TRBJ1-4; no clear D. V dropped 10 bases and J dropped 7 bases, with 16 bases sitting between them. The CDR3 runs 13 residues. Germline V CDR1 and CDR2: ENHRY, SYGVKD. CDR3 bases: TGTGCCACCAAACCCCCGGAGGTTGAAAAACTGTTTTTT. This gives the protein CATKPPEVEKLFF.

Judged by abundance, this clonotype is medium-sized. The V and J genes are TRBV3-1 and TRBJ2-3; TRBD1 might be the D (6 bases). Germline CDR1 is LGHDT and CDR2 is YNNKEL (reference sequence). Trimming pared 1 base from V and 10 bases from J, leaving 12 bases between. This CDR3 spans 13 amino acids. CDR3 amino acids: CASSQGGLEAQYF. Written as DNA, the CDR3 is TGTGCCAGCAGCCAAGGGGGGCTAGAGGCGCAGTATTTT.

This clonotype showed up many times. DNA of the CDR3: TGTGCCAGCAGTGGAGGACAGGGGGCGTTCTATGGCTACACCTTC. Its protein product is CASSGGQGAFYGYTF. V gene TRBV6-4 combines with J gene TRBJ1-2; TRBD1 matches 11 bases. V lost 4 bases to trimming and J lost 4 bases; unmatched junction nucleotides: 5. The CDR3 consists of 15 residues. Germline-derived CDR1 and CDR2 are MRHNA and SNTAGT.

In this sample, this clonotype is medium-sized. V gene TRBV15 combines with J gene TRBJ2-1; maybe TRBD2 (5 bases). Trimming cost V 4 bases and J 0 bases, with 16 bases left between them. Germline CDR1 reads LNHNV; CDR2 reads YYDKDF (reference sequence). The CDR3 loop spans 17 amino acids. CDR3 in amino acids: CATSTERSGRSYNEQFF. The CDR3 nucleotides are TGTGCCACCAGCACGGAGCGGAGCGGCCGCTCCTACAATGAGCAGTTCTTC.

This clonotype came up a few times. This chain links TRBV7-6 with TRBJ2-7, with TRBD1 as a possible D gene (5 bases). With 2 bases removed from V and 6 bases from J, the gap between germline ends came to 14 bases. Germline V gene data show CDR1 as SGHVS and CDR2 as FNYEAQ. The CDR3 covers 14 residues. The CDR3 DNA follows: TGTGCCAGCAGCTTAACCCCGACAGTCTCCGAGCAGTACTTC. Translating it yields CASSLTPTVSEQYF.

By proportion, this clonotype is medium-sized. V usage is TRBV4-1 and J usage is TRBJ1-5; TRBD1 matches at 8 bases. From germline, CDR1 is MGHRA and CDR2 YSYEKL. This CDR3 spans 15 amino acids. J lost 4 bases, V lost 2 bases, and 4 bases had no gene match. The CDR3 DNA follows: TGCGCCAGCAGCCAACTAACAGGGGGTAATCAGCCCCAGCATTTT. This encodes CASSQLTGGNQPQHF.

This clonotype ranks as medium-sized (0.01 to 0.1%). V and J are TRBV25-1 and TRBJ1-2; 10 positions match TRBD1. The CDR3 extends over 12 amino acids. Trimming at V came to 4 bases and at J to 8 bases, leaving 1 base not matched to a gene. The germline CDR1 and CDR2 sequences are MGHDK and SYGVNS. For the CDR3, the DNA is TGTGCCAGCAGTGGGGACAGGGGAGGCTACACCTTC. Translation gives CASSGDRGGYTF.